The T cell receptor beta chain under discussion was sequenced for a study of blood T cell repertoires in COVID-19. This table comes from immunoSEQ multiplex PCR, and its TCRdb copy is limited to in-frame clones, with some not included. Of about 250,000 clones listed, just under 85% are singletons. The germline V gene has CDR1 MNHEY and CDR2 SVGAGI. Trimming at V came to 4 bases and at J to 9 bases, leaving 10 bases not matched to a gene. The CDR3 is 15 residues long. The chain recombines TRBV6-5 with TRBJ2-1; 9 bases fit TRBD1. This TCR came from a man at least 80 years old with acute or convalescent COVID-19. Input material: peripheral blood. CDR3 protein: CASSSTGTGSVEQFF. The CDR3 region has the DNA TGTGCCAGCAGTTCGACCGGGACAGGGTCTGTTGAGCAGTTCTTC.